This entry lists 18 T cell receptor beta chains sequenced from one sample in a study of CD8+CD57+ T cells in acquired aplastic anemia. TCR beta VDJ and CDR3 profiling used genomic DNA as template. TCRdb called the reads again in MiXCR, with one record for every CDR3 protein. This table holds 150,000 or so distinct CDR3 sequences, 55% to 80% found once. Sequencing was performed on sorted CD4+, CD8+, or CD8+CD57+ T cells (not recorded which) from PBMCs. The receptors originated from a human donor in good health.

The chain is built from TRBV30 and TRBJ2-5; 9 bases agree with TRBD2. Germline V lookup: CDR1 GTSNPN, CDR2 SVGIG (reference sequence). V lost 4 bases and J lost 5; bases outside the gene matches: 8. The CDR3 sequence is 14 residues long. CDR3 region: CAWTSGTGLETQYF. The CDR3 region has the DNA TGTGCCTGGACTAGCGGGACTGGCCTGGAGACCCAGTACTTC.

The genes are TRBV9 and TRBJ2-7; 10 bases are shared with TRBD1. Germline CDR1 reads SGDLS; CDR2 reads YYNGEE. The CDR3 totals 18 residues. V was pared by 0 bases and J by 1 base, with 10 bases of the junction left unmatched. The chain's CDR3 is CASSVEPTGTGASYEQYF. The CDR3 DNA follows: TGTGCCAGCAGCGTAGAGCCGACGGGGACAGGGGCGTCCTACGAGCAGTACTTC.

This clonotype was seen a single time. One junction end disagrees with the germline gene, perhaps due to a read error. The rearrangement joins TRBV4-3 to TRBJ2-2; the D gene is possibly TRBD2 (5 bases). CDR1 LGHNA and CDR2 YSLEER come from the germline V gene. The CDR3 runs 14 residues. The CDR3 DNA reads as TGCGCCAGCAGCCAAGTGATGAACACCGGGGAGCGGTTTTTT. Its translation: CASSQVMNTGERFF.

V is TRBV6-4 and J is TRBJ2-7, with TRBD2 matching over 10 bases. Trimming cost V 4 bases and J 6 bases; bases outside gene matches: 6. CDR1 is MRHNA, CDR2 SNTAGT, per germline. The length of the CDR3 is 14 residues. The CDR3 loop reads CASSVLAGVGEQYF. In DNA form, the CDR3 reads TGTGCCAGCAGTGTCCTAGCGGGAGTCGGCGAGCAGTACTTC.

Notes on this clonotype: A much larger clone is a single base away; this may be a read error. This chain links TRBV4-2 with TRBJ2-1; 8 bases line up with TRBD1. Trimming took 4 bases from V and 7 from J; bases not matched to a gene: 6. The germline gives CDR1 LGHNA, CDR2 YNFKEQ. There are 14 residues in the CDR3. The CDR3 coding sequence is TGTGCCAGCAGCCTGACAGGGGAAATAAATGAGCAGTTCTTC. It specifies CASSLTGEINEQFF.

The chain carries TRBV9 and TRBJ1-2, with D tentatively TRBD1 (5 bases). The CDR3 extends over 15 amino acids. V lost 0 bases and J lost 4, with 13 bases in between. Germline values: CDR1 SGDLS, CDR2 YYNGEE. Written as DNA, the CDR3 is TGTGCCAGCAGCGTAGCTGTGGGGGGTGGCTATGGCTACACCTTC. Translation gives CASSVAVGGGYGYTF.

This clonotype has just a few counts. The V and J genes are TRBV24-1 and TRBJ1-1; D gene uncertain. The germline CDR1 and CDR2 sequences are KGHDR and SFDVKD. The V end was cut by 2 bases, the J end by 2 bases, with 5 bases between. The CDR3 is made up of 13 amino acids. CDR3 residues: CATSDSINTEAFF. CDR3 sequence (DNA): TGTGCCACCAGTGATTCAATTAACACTGAAGCTTTCTTT.

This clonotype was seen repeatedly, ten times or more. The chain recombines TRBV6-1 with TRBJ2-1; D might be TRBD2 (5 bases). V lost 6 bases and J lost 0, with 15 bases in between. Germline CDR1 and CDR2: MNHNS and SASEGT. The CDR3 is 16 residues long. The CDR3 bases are TGTGCCAGCAGCCCCACGAGGGCCAGCTCCTACAATGAGCAGTTCTTC. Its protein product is CASSPTRASSYNEQFF.

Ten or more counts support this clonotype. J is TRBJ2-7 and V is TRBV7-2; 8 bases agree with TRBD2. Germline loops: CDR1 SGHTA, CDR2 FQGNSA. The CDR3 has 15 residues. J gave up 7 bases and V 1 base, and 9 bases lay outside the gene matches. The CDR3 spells CASSLGAGGGYEQYF. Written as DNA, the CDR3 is TGTGCCAGCAGCTTAGGTGCGGGAGGTGGTTATGAGCAGTACTTC.

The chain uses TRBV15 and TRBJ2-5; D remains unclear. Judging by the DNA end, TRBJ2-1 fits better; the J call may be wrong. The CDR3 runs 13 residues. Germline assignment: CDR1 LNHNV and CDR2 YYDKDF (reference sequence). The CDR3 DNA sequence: TGTGCCACCAGCAGCTGGGTGTACGATGAGCAGTTCTTC. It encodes CATSSWVYDEQFF.

This CDR3 reads CAISGQDLTTDTQYF. CDR3 sequence (DNA): TGTGCCATCAGTGGACAGGACTTAACCACAGATACGCAGTATTTT. The chain recombines TRBV10-3 with TRBJ2-3, with TRBD1 as a possible D gene (6 bases). This CDR3 is built from 15 residues. V was pared by 4 bases and J by 2 bases, with 13 bases between. Looked up from germline, CDR1 is ENHRY and CDR2 is SYGVKD.

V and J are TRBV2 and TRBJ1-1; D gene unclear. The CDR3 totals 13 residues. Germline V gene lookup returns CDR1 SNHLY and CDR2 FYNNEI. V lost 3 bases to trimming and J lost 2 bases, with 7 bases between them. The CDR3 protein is CASSEVSNTEAFF. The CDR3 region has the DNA TGTGCCAGCAGTGAGGTCTCCAACACTGAAGCTTTCTTT. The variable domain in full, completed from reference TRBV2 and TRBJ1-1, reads EPEVTQTPSHQVTQMGQEVILRCVPISNHLYFYWYRQILGQKVEFLVSFYNNEISEKSEIFDDQFSVERPDGSNFTLKIRSTKLEDSAMYFCASSEVSNTEAFFGQGTRLTVV.

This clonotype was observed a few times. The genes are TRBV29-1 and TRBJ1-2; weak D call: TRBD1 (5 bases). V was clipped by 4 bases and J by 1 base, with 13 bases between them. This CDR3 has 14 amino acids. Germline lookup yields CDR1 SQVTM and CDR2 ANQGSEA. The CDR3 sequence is CSVVEGDFNYGYTF. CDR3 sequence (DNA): TGCAGCGTTGTGGAAGGGGACTTTAACTATGGCTACACCTTC. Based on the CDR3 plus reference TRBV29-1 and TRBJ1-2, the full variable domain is SAVISQKPSRDICQRGTSLTIQCQVDSQVTMMFWYRQQPGQSLTLIATANQGSEATYESGFVIDKFPISRPNLTFSTLTVSNMSPEDSSIYLCSVVEGDFNYGYTFGSGTRLTVV.

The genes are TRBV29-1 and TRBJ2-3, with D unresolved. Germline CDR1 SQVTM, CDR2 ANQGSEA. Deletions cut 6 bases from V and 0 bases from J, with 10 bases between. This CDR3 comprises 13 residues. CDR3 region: CSVTFGSTDTQYF. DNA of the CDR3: TGCAGCGTAACTTTCGGGAGCACAGATACGCAGTATTTT.

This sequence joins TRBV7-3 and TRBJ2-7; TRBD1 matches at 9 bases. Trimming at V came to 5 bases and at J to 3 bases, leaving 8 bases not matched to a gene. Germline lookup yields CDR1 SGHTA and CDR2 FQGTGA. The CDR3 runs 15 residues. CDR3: CASSVQGARFYEQYF. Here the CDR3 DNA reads TGTGCCAGCAGCGTACAGGGGGCGAGGTTCTACGAGCAGTACTTC.

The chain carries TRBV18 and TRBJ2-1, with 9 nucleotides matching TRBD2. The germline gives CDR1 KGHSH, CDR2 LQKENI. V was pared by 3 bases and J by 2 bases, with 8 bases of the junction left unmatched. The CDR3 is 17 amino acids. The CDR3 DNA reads TGTGCCAGCTCACCTGATGTAGCGGGAGAGACCTACAATGAGCAGTTCTTC. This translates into CASSPDVAGETYNEQFF.

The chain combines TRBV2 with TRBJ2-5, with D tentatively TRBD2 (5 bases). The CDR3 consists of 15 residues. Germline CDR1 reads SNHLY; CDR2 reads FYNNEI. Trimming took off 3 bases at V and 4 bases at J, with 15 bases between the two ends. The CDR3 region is CASSDDAGSGETQYF. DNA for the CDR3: TGTGCCAGCAGTGACGACGCGGGCAGTGGAGAGACCCAGTACTTC.

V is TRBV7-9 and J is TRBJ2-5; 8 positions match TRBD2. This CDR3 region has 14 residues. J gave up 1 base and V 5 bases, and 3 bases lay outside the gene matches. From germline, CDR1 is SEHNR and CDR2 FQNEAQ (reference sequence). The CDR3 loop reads CASSRGLAQETQYF. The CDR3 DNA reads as TGTGCCAGCAGCCGAGGACTAGCCCAAGAGACCCAGTACTTC.